Shown below are 31 T cell receptor beta chains from a single sample sequenced in a study of OX40 agonist ivuxolimab in advanced cancers. The data were produced by immunoSEQ multiplex PCR, yet TCRdb's version contains in-frame clones alone and is incomplete. Of tens of thousands of clones listed, approximately 94% are singletons. Here the sequenced sample was CD4+ or CD8+ T cells sorted from blood, taken in a trial of the OX40 agonist ivuxolimab. These TCRs come from an adult with an advanced solid tumor such as melanoma, head and neck, liver or kidney cancer.

The V call is TRBV7-9, the J call TRBJ2-7; 8 bases fit TRBD1. The junction had 7 bases not matched to a gene; V was cut back by 5 bases and J by 1 base. This CDR3 is 15 amino acids long. Germline V gene data show CDR1 as SEHNR and CDR2 as FQNEAQ (reference sequence). The CDR3 protein is CASSTQGEQSYEQYF. The CDR3 region has the DNA TGTGCCAGCAGCACACAGGGGGAACAGTCCTACGAGCAGTACTTC.

V and J are TRBV7-9 and TRBJ2-3, with unresolved D. CDR3 length equals 15 residues. Looked up from germline, CDR1 is SEHNR and CDR2 is FQNEAQ (reference sequence). Trimming removed 5 bases from V and 0 bases from J, with 12 bases in between. The CDR3 region is CASSPLYPSTDTQYF. In nucleotides, the CDR3 is TGTGCCAGCAGCCCCCTTTATCCTAGCACAGATACGCAGTATTTT.

This sequence joins TRBV4-3 and TRBJ1-2; the match to TRBD1 covers 7 bases. Germline CDR1 reads LGHNA; CDR2 reads YSLEER. After removal of 4 bases from V and 7 bases from J, the junction contained 6 bases not matched to a gene. This CDR3 contains 13 residues. The CDR3 DNA follows: TGCGCCAGCAGCCTCAAGGGGGCGGGTGGCTACACCTTC. Residues: CASSLKGAGGYTF.

In DNA form, the CDR3 reads TGTGCCAGCACCCCCCGGGACAGCAATCAGCCCCAGCATTTT. It yields the protein CASTPRDSNQPQHF. V usage is TRBV2 and J usage is TRBJ1-5; TRBD1 is a possible D gene (5 bases). Trimming took off 7 bases at V and 1 base at J, with 11 bases between the two ends. CDR3 length: 14 residues. The V gene's germline CDR1 is SNHLY and CDR2 FYNNEI.

The genes are TRBV12-5 and TRBJ2-3, with 14 bases aligning to TRBD2. The ends lost 0 bases at V and 8 bases at J; junction bases unmatched: 22. Per germline, CDR1 LGHNT and CDR2 FRNRAP. The CDR3 has 22 amino acids. CDR3 sequence (DNA): TGTGCTAGTGGTTTGGTACTCTCCGGACTAGCGGGAGGAGGGATCGGGGGAGCTACGCAGTATTTT. Its protein is CASGLVLSGLAGGGIGGATQYF.

The chain combines TRBV5-1 with TRBJ1-1; a weak D match, TRBD1 (6 bases). Trimming took 2 bases from V and 3 from J, leaving 8 bases between them. The CDR3 runs to 13 residues. From germline, CDR1 is SGHRS and CDR2 YFSETQ. The CDR3 nucleotides read TGCGCCAGCAGCTTTGCAGGGGACACTGAAGCTTTCTTT. This gives the protein CASSFAGDTEAFF. The full variable domain, completed using reference TRBV5-1 and TRBJ1-1, is KAGVTQTPRYLIKTRGQQVTLSCSPISGHRSVSWYQQTPGQGLQFLFEYFSETQRNKGNFPGRFSGRQFSNSRSEMNVSTLELGDSALYLCASSFAGDTEAFFGQGTRLTVV.

The CDR3 coding sequence is TGTGCCATCAGTGAGTCGGGACAGGGAAATGAGCAGTTCTTC. It encodes CAISESGQGNEQFF. The chain recombines TRBV10-3 with TRBJ2-1; TRBD1 agrees at 9 bases. The V and J ends lost 0 bases and 7 bases, in that order; junction bases with no gene match: 1. Germline V gene data show CDR1 as ENHRY and CDR2 as SYGVKD. The CDR3 spans 14 residues.

The chain combines TRBV11-2 with TRBJ2-7; 8 positions match TRBD2. The CDR3 has 13 amino acids. The V gene's germline CDR1 is SGHAT and CDR2 FQNNGV. J lost 5 bases, V lost 5 bases, and 5 bases had no gene match. This CDR3 reads CASSPAGGNEQYF. The DNA for the CDR3 is TGTGCCAGCAGCCCGGCGGGGGGCAACGAGCAGTACTTC.

V usage is TRBV2 and J usage is TRBJ2-5, with D maybe TRBD2 (6 bases). CDR1 SNHLY and CDR2 FYNNEI come from the germline V gene. V lost 6 bases and J lost 5, with 13 bases in between. The CDR3 extends over 13 amino acids. The CDR3 DNA follows: TGTGCCAGCAGCAGCAGGGAGGAGGAGACCCAGTACTTC. Protein product: CASSSREEETQYF.

The rearrangement links TRBV29-1 to TRBJ2-5; the D call may be TRBD1 or TRBD2 (5 bases each). Trimming left V 4 bases short and J 2 bases short, with 17 bases between. Germline values: CDR1 SQVTM, CDR2 ANQGSEA. The CDR3 loop spans 15 amino acids. CDR3 coding DNA: TGCAGCGTTGTCCCCAGGGCGGGTGTACAAGAGACCCAGTACTTC. Translation: CSVVPRAGVQETQYF.

The chain recombines TRBV28 with TRBJ2-1; tentative D call: TRBD1 (6 bases). Germline loops: CDR1 MDHEN, CDR2 SYDVKM. The CDR3 totals 13 residues. V lost 3 bases and J lost 4, with 7 bases in between. The chain's CDR3 is CASSLTGYNEQFF. In DNA form, the CDR3 reads TGTGCCAGCAGTTTGACAGGATACAATGAGCAGTTCTTC.

The V gene is TRBV5-1, the J gene TRBJ2-7; 7 nucleotides match TRBD1. Germline values: CDR1 SGHRS, CDR2 YFSETQ. Trimming removed 5 bases from V and 3 bases from J; junction bases left unmatched: 8. The CDR3 is 14 amino acids. CDR3 sequence reads: CASSAGTEYYEQYF. The CDR3 DNA follows: TGCGCCAGCAGTGCCGGGACAGAGTACTACGAGCAGTACTTC.

The J gene is TRBJ2-5, the V gene TRBV5-1, with D tentatively TRBD1 (5 bases). CDR3 size: 15 residues. With 6 bases removed from V and 5 bases from J, the gap between germline ends came to 20 bases. Germline CDR1 and CDR2: SGHRS and YFSETQ. CDR3 sequence: CASTDYNGPGETQYF. In DNA, the CDR3 is TGCGCCAGCACCGATTATAACGGGCCAGGGGAGACCCAGTACTTC.

The V call is TRBV7-8, the J call TRBJ2-1; TRBD1 agrees at 7 bases. V gave up 3 bases and J gave up 5 bases; unmatched junction bases: 7. The CDR3 contains 15 residues. Germline V gives CDR1 SGHVS, CDR2 FQNEAQ. The CDR3 nucleotides read TGTGCCAGCAGCTTTCCGGGACAGACGAACAATGAGCAGTTCTTC. Translated, it gives CASSFPGQTNNEQFF.

In this sample, this clone turned up a few times. The chain recombines TRBV10-3 with TRBJ1-1; D is undetermined. V was cut by 0 bases and J by 8 bases, with 10 bases left in between. The V gene's germline CDR1 is ENHRY and CDR2 SYGVKD. The CDR3 spans 13 residues. CDR3 in amino acids: CAISESSELEAFF. CDR3 coding DNA: TGTGCCATCAGTGAGTCTTCGGAGTTAGAAGCTTTCTTT.

This chain joins TRBV30 and TRBJ2-4; 8 nucleotides align to TRBD1. CDR1 GTSNPN and CDR2 SVGIG come from the germline V gene (reference sequence). CDR3 length equals 13 residues. With V trimmed by 3 bases and J by 9 bases, 7 bases remained unmatched. The CDR3: CAWRLTGEVIQYF. CDR3 bases: TGTGCCTGGAGGTTGACAGGGGAGGTCATTCAGTACTTC.

J is TRBJ1-5 and V is TRBV30; D is unresolved. The CDR3 has 15 residues. Germline V gene data show CDR1 as GTSNPN and CDR2 as SVGIG (reference sequence). The V gene lost 2 bases and the J gene lost 0 bases, with 11 bases spanning the gap. The CDR3 DNA is TGTGCCTGGAGTTGGGGAGGGTATAGCAATCAGCCCCAGCATTTT. It specifies CAWSWGGYSNQPQHF.

The genes are TRBV10-3 and TRBJ1-2; no definite D call. The V end was cut by 8 bases, the J end by 1 base, with 11 bases between. The CDR3 consists of 13 residues. Germline V gives CDR1 ENHRY, CDR2 SYGVKD. CDR3 sequence (DNA): TGTGCCATCGGACCTCAGAGTAACTATGGCTACACCTTC. It specifies CAIGPQSNYGYTF.

This rearrangement joins TRBV27 to TRBJ2-2; D is undetermined. Trimming took off 2 bases at V and 1 base at J, with 5 bases between the two ends. The CDR3 covers 14 residues. The germline V gene encodes CDR1 MNHEY and CDR2 SMNVEV (reference sequence). CDR3 in amino acids: CASSLVGNTGELFF. DNA for the CDR3: TGTGCCAGCAGTTTAGTTGGGAACACCGGGGAGCTGTTTTTT.

The CDR3 DNA sequence: TGTGCCAGCAGCTTACGGGTCGGCTCCTACAATGAGCAGTTCTTC. Encoded protein: CASSLRVGSYNEQFF. The V and J genes are TRBV7-8 and TRBJ2-1; the D is unclear. Trimming removed 2 bases at V and 0 bases at J, with 8 bases between. CDR1 SGHVS and CDR2 FQNEAQ come from the germline V gene. The CDR3 has 15 residues. Full variable domain (missing parts from reference TRBV7-8 and TRBJ2-1): GAGVSQSPRYKVAKRGQDVALRCDPISGHVSLFWYQQALGQGPEFLTYFQNEAQLDKSGLPSDRFFAERPEGSVSTLKIQRTQQEDSAVYLCASSLRVGSYNEQFFGPGTRLTVL.

The J gene is TRBJ1-6, the V gene TRBV14; possible D gene TRBD1, 5 bases. CDR3 length: 17 amino acids. Germline V gives CDR1 SGHDN, CDR2 FVKESK. V was pared by 2 bases and J by 2 bases, with 13 bases between. CDR3 sequence (DNA): TGTGCCAGCAGCCAATCCAGGGTCCGACCCTATAATTCACCCCTCCACTTT. Translating gives CASSQSRVRPYNSPLHF. Full variable domain (rest looked up from reference TRBV14 and TRBJ1-6): EAGVTQFPSHSVIEKGQTVTLRCDPISGHDNLYWYRRVMGKEIKFLLHFVKESKQDESGMPNNRFLAERTGGTYSTLKVQPAELEDSGVYFCASSQSRVRPYNSPLHFGNGTRLTVT.

The chain is built from TRBV5-4 and TRBJ2-3; D unresolved. V was pared by 2 bases and J by 2 bases, with 9 bases between. The germline CDR1 and CDR2 sequences are SGHNT and YYREEE (reference sequence). CDR3 length: 14 amino acids. The CDR3, as DNA: TGTGCCAGCAGCTTCGACGGAACCACAGATACGCAGTATTTT. Encoded protein: CASSFDGTTDTQYF. The full variable domain, rest sourced from reference TRBV5-4 and TRBJ2-3, is ETGVTQSPTHLIKTRGQQVTLRCSSQSGHNTVSWYQQALGQGPQFIFQYYREEENGRGNFPPRFSGLQFPNYSSELNVNALELDDSALYLCASSFDGTTDTQYFGPGTRLTVL.

This clone was counted once. The chain is built from TRBV27 and TRBJ1-1; D possibly corresponds to TRBD1 (6 bases). Germline CDR1 is MNHEY and CDR2 is SMNVEV (reference sequence). V shed 10 bases and J shed 11 bases, with 17 bases lying between them. The CDR3 has 11 amino acids. Here the CDR3 reads CAIHKGGTAFF. For the CDR3, the DNA is TGTGCCATCCATAAGGGGGGCACGGCTTTCTTT.

The genes are TRBV19 and TRBJ2-1; TRBD2 is a possible D gene (6 bases). The germline V and J ends were trimmed by 3 bases and 8 bases, with 17 bases remaining between them. Germline V gene lookup returns CDR1 LNHDA and CDR2 SQIVND (reference sequence). This CDR3 comprises 15 residues. In DNA form, the CDR3 reads TGTGCCAGTAGTATTTGGGCTAGAGGAGGGGATGAGCAGTTCTTC. Amino acids: CASSIWARGGDEQFF. Together with reference TRBV19 and TRBJ2-1, the CDR3 gives the full variable domain: DGGITQSPKYLFRKEGQNVTLSCEQNLNHDAMYWYRQDPGQGLRLIYYSQIVNDFQKGDIAEGYSVSREKKESFPLTVTSAQKNPTAFYLCASSIWARGGDEQFFGPGTRLTVL.

The rearrangement links TRBV7-3 to TRBJ2-6; D is uncertain. Germline CDR1 SGHTA, CDR2 FQGTGA. The CDR3 has 16 residues. Between the trimmed V and J ends, which lost 1 base and 2 bases, there was a span of 9 bases. The CDR3 DNA follows: TGTGCCAGCAGCTTAAAAGCCCCCCCTGGGGCCAACGTCCTGACTTTC. This sequence encodes CASSLKAPPGANVLTF.

This clone was found once. The CDR3 here is CASSARQFYNSPLHF. The CDR3 bases are TGTGCCAGCAGTGCGCGGCAGTTTTATAATTCACCCCTCCACTTT. This rearrangement joins TRBV2 to TRBJ1-6; no reliable D call. Germline-derived CDR1 and CDR2 are SNHLY and FYNNEI. This CDR3 has 15 amino acids. V was shortened by 4 bases and J by 4 bases, with 11 bases between the two germline ends.

The chain uses TRBV27 and TRBJ2-5, with D possibly being TRBD2 (5 bases). The germline V and J ends were trimmed by 4 bases and 2 bases, with 14 bases remaining between them. CDR3 length equals 15 residues. Germline V gene lookup returns CDR1 MNHEY and CDR2 SMNVEV (reference sequence). Here the CDR3 reads CASSSERAHQETQYF. CDR3 nucleotide sequence: TGTGCCAGCAGTTCGGAGAGGGCTCATCAAGAGACCCAGTACTTC.

The chain uses TRBV6-5 and TRBJ1-1; no clear D. The CDR3 has 11 residues. CDR1 is MNHEY and CDR2 is SVGAGI in the germline V gene. Trimming removed 6 bases from V and 7 bases from J, with 9 bases in between. CDR3 DNA sequence: TGTGCCAGCAGCCCCGACGGTGAAGCTTTCTTT. Translation: CASSPDGEAFF.

The rearrangement uses TRBV7-2 and TRBJ2-7, with D hard to call. V gave up 2 bases and J gave up 5 bases, with 7 bases separating them. The germline CDR1 and CDR2 sequences are SGHTA and FQGNSA. The CDR3 totals 12 residues. The CDR3 is CASSLIGNEQYF. In DNA form, the CDR3 reads TGTGCCAGCAGCTTAATCGGAAACGAGCAGTACTTC.

This clone came up once. V gene TRBV15 combines with J gene TRBJ2-3, with a possible D match to TRBD2 (6 bases). This CDR3 is built from 15 residues. From germline, CDR1 is LNHNV and CDR2 YYDKDF (reference sequence). With 0 bases removed from V and 0 bases from J, the gap between germline ends came to 7 bases. The CDR3 loop reads CATSRERGSTDTQYF. DNA of the CDR3: TGTGCCACCAGCAGAGAACGGGGGAGCACAGATACGCAGTATTTT.

The chain recombines TRBV4-1 with TRBJ1-1; TRBD1 matches at 7 bases. Trimming removed 0 bases from V and 3 bases from J; junction bases left unmatched: 7. The germline CDR1 and CDR2 sequences are MGHRA and YSYEKL. The CDR3 contains 16 residues. This CDR3 is CASSQDGAGGYTEAFF. The CDR3 DNA reads TGCGCCAGCAGCCAAGATGGGGCAGGGGGGTACACTGAAGCTTTCTTT.